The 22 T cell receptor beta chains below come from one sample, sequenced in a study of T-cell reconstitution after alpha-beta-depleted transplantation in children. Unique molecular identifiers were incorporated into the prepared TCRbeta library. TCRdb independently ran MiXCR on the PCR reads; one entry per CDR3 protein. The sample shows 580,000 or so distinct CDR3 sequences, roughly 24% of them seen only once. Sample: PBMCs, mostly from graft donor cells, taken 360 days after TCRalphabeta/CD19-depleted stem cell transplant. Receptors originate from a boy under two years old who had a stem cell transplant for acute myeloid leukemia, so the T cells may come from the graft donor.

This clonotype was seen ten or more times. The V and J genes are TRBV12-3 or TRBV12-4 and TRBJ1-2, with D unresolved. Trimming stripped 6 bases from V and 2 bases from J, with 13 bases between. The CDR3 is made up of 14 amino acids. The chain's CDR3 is CASSRHGSNYGYTF. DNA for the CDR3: TGTGCCAGCAGCCGACATGGGAGCAACTATGGCTACACCTTC.

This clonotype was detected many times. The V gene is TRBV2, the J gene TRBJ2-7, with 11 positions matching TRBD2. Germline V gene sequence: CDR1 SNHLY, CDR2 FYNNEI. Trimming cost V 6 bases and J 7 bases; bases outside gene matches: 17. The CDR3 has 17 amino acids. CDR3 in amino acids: CASSPRGYLAGGQEQYV. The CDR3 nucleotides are TGTGCCAGCAGCCCGAGGGGGTACCTAGCGGGGGGACAAGAGCAGTACGTC.

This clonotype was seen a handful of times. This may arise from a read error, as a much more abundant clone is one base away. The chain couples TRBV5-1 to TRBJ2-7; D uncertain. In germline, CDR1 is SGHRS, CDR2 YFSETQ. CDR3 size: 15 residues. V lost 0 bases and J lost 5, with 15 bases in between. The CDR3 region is CASSLGGDPLNEQYF. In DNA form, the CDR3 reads TGCGCCAGCAGCTTGGGAGGAGATCCTCTAAACGAGCAGTACTTC.

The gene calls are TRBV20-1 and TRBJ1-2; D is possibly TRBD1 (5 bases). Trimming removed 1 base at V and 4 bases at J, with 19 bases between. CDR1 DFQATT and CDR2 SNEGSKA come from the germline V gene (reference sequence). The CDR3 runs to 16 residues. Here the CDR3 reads CSARARGGPGGYGYTF. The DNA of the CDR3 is TGCAGTGCTAGAGCGAGGGGAGGGCCAGGAGGCTATGGCTACACCTTC.

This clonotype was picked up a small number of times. This chain's CDR3 is CASRRQRTMNTEAFF. The CDR3 DNA reads TGTGCCAGCAGAAGACAGAGAACCATGAACACTGAAGCTTTCTTT. The chain uses TRBV12-3 or TRBV12-4 and TRBJ1-1; maybe TRBD1 (5 bases). The CDR3 has 15 amino acids. Trimming removed 6 bases from V and 0 bases from J, with 14 bases in between.

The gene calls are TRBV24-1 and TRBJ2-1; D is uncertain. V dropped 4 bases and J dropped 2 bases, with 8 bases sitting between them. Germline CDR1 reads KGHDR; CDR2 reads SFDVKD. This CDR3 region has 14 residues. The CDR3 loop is CATSDKFTYNEQFF. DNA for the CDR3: TGTGCCACCAGTGACAAATTTACCTACAATGAGCAGTTCTTC.

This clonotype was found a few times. The CDR3 DNA follows: TGCAGCGTAAAGAACGGGGATGGCACCGGGGAGCTGTTTTTT. Translation gives CSVKNGDGTGELFF. The gene calls are TRBV29-1 and TRBJ2-2; tentative D call: TRBD2 (5 bases). V was shortened by 6 bases and J by 4 bases, with 15 bases between the two germline ends. Germline V CDR1 and CDR2: SQVTM, ANQGSEA. The CDR3 covers 14 residues.

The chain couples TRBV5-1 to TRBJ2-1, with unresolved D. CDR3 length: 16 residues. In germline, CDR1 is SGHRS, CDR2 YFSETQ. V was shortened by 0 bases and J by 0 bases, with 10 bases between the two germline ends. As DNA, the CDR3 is TGCGCCAGCAGCTTGGCACCCCCCAGCTCCTACAATGAGCAGTTCTTC. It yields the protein CASSLAPPSSYNEQFF.

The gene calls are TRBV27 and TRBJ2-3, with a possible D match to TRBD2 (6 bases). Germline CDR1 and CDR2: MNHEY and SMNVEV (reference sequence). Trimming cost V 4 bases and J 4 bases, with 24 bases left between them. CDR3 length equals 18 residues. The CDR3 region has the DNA TGTGCCAGCAGTTGGGCTTTTATAGCCGCGGGGCATCCAGATACGCAGTATTTT. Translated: CASSWAFIAAGHPDTQYF.

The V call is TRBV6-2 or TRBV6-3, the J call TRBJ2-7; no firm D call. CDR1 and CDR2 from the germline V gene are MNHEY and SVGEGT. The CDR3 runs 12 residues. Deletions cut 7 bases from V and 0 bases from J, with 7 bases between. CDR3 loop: CASKLNSYEQYF. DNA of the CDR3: TGTGCCAGCAAATTGAACTCCTACGAGCAGTACTTC.

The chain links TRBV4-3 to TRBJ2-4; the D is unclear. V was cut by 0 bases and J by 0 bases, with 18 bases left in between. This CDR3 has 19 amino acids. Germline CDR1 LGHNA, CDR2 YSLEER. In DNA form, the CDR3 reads TGCGCCAGCAGCCAAGATTATGGTCGTTGGGGATTAGCCAAAAACATTCAGTACTTC. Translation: CASSQDYGRWGLAKNIQYF.

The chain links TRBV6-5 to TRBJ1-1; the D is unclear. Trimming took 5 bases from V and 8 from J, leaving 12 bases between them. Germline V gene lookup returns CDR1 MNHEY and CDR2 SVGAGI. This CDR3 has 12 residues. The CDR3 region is CASSPPAGEAFF. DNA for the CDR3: TGTGCCAGCAGTCCCCCTGCCGGAGAAGCTTTCTTT.

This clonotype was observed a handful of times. The CDR3 sequence is CASSLADTPSYNEQFF. The CDR3, as DNA: TGTGCCAGCAGCTTAGCGGACACTCCTTCCTACAATGAGCAGTTCTTC. The chain is built from TRBV7-7 and TRBJ2-1, with D maybe TRBD1 (5 bases). This CDR3 region has 16 residues. Germline V gene sequence: CDR1 SSHAT, CDR2 FNYEAQ (reference sequence). Trimming stripped 0 bases from V and 1 base from J, with 10 bases between.

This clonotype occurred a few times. CDR3 protein: CAIRPQGGLNTEAFF. The CDR3 DNA reads TGTGCCATCAGGCCGCAGGGAGGTCTGAACACTGAAGCTTTCTTT. The V call is TRBV10-3, the J call TRBJ1-1, with a weak D call TRBD1 (5 bases). The CDR3 runs to 15 residues. Trimming stripped 6 bases from V and 0 bases from J, with 14 bases between. Germline V gene lookup returns CDR1 ENHRY and CDR2 SYGVKD.

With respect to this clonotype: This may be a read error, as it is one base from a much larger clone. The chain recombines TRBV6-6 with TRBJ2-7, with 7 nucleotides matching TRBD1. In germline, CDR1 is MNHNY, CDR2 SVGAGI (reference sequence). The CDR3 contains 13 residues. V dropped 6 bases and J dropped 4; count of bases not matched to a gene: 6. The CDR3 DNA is TGTGCCAGCAGCCCGGACAGGCGATACGAGCAGTACTTC. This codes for CASSPDRRYEQYF.

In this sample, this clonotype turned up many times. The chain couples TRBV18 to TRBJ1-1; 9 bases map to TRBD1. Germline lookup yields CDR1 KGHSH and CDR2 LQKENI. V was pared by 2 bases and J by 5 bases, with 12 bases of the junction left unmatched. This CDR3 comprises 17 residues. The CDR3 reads CASSPDKDRGRRTEAFF. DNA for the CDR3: TGTGCCAGCTCACCAGATAAGGACAGGGGCAGGAGGACTGAAGCTTTCTTT. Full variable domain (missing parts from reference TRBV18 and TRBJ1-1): NAGVMQNPRHLVRRRGQEARLRCSPMKGHSHVYWYRQLPEEGLKFMVYLQKENIIDESGMPKERFSAEFPKEGPSILRIQQVVRGDSAAYFCASSPDKDRGRRTEAFFGQGTRLTVV.

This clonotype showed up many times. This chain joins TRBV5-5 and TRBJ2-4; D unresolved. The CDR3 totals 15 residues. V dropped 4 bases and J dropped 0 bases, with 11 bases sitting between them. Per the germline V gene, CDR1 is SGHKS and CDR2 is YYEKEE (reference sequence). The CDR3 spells CASSTGRLAKNIQYF. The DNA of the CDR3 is TGTGCCAGCAGCACCGGACGGCTAGCCAAAAACATTCAGTACTTC.

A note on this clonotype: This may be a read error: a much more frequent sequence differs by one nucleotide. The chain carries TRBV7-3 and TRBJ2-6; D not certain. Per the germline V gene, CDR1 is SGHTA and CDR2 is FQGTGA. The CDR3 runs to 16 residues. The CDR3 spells CACSTEVALRANVLTF. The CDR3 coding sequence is TGTGCCTGCAGTACAGAGGTCGCTCTGAGGGCCAACGTCCTGACTTTC. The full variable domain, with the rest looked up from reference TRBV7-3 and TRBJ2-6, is GAGVSQTPSNKVTEKGKYVELRCDPISGHTALYWYRQSLGQGPEFLIYFQGTGAADDSGLPNDRFFAVRPEGSVSTLKIQRTERGDSAVYLCACSTEVALRANVLTFGAGSRLTVL.

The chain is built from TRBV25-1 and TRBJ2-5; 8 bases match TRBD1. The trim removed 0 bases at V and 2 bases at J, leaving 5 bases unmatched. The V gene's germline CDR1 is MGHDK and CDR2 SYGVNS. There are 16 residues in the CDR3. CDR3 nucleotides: TGTGCCAGCAGTGAATATCCTGGACAGGGTCAAGAGACCCAGTACTTC. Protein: CASSEYPGQGQETQYF.

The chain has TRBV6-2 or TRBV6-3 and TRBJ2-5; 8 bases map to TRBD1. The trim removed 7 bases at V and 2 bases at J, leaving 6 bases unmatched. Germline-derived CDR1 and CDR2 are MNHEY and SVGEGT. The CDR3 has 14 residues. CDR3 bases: TGTGCCAGCACCCGGGACAGGCTTCAAGAGACCCAGTACTTC. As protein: CASTRDRLQETQYF.

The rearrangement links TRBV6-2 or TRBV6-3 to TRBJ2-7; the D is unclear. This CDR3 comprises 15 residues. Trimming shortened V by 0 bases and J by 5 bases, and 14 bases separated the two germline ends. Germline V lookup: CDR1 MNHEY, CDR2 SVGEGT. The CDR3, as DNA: TGTGCCAGCAGTTACTCCGTCCGCGATTTAAACGAGCAGTACGTC. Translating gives CASSYSVRDLNEQYV.

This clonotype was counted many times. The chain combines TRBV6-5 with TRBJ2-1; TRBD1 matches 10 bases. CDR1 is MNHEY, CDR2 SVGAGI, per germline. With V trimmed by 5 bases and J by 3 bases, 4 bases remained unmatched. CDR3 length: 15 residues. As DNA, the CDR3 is TGTGCCAGCAGTACCCGGACAGGGGGCTACAATGAGCAGTTCTTC. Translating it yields CASSTRTGGYNEQFF.